This T cell receptor beta chain was profiled in a study of beta chain features in type 1 diabetes. Study observations and caveats: Moderate but significant shortening of TCRB CDR3s was recorded in all four CD4+ subsets from Type 1 diabetes patients. Researchers reported that naive, central memory and Treg TCRB repertoires appeared more similar in patients than in healthy donors. Any role of HLA type in TCRB rearrangement remained unresolved here.

J lost 8 bases, V lost 4 bases, and 0 bases had no gene match. The germline V gene has CDR1 SQVTM and CDR2 ANQGSEA. CDR3 length: 12 residues. As regards this clone: Its cognate antigen is unknown. This sample also contains other DNA sequences that code for the same CDR3.

Expressed TCRB transcripts were sequenced after all isolated RNA was converted to cDNA. Method: immunoSEQ multiplex PCR; TCRdb's copy keeps in-frame clones and lacks some. The repertoire holds 230,000 or so clones, with roughly 16% as singletons. Every single donor gave one heparinised blood draw, and these averaged approximately 100 mL. A CD45RO/CCR7/CD25/CD127/CD95/CD27 panel sorted naive, central memory, regulatory and stem cell-like memory CD4+ cells. The sequencing input was naive CD4+ T cells from blood. The source of this sequence is a man aged 30 to 39 with type 1 diabetes. The chain employs TRBV29-1 and TRBJ1-6; the match to TRBD1 covers 9 bases. The chain's CDR3 is CSVGDRDSPLHF. CDR3 nucleotide sequence: TGCAGCGTTGGGGACAGGGATTCACCCCTCCACTTT.